This TCR beta chain was recovered during a study of T cell responses to AZD1222 COVID-19 vaccine. Broader study findings: Donors were mostly white British, more females; clonal diversity possibly underestimated. Repertoires in all cases were sampled only once the peak T cell response had passed. The reported proportion of spike-specific TCRs targeting unmutated variant regions was nearly half.

A note on this clone: Its antigen remains unidentified.

CDR3 size: 14 residues. Looked up from germline, CDR1 is SNHLY and CDR2 is FYNNEI. The ends lost 9 bases at V and 2 bases at J; junction bases unmatched: 8. The repertoire was sequenced with immunoSEQ multiplex PCR; TCRdb's copy has only in-frame clones and lacks some. The sample holds approximately 120,000 clones, 92% seen once. V is TRBV2 and J is TRBJ2-3; the match to TRBD2 covers 7 bases. The source of this sequence is an adult in good health. The specimen comprised peripheral blood, sampled on day 0 of AZD1222 vaccination. The CDR3 sequence: CASAGETYTDTQYF. CDR3 in DNA: TGTGCCAGTGCGGGGGAGACCTACACAGATACGCAGTATTTT.